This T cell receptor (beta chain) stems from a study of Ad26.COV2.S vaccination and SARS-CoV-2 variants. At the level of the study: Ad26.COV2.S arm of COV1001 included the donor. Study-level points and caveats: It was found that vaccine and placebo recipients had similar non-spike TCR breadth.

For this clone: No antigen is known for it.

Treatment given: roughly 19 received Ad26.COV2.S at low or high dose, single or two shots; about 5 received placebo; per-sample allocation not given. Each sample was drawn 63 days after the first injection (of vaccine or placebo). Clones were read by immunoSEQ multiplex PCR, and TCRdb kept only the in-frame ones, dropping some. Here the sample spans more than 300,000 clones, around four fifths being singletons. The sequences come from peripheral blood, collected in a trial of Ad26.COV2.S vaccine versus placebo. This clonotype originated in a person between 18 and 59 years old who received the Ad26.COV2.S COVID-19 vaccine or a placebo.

DNA for the CDR3: TGTGCCAGCAGAGGCGGACAGGCCTCCTACAATGAGCAGTTCTTC. Its translation: CASRGGQASYNEQFF. V is TRBV2 and J is TRBJ2-1; 7 nucleotides line up with TRBD1. Trimming took 6 bases from V and 0 from J; bases not matched to a gene: 5. The CDR3 is 15 residues long. Germline CDR1 SNHLY, CDR2 FYNNEI.